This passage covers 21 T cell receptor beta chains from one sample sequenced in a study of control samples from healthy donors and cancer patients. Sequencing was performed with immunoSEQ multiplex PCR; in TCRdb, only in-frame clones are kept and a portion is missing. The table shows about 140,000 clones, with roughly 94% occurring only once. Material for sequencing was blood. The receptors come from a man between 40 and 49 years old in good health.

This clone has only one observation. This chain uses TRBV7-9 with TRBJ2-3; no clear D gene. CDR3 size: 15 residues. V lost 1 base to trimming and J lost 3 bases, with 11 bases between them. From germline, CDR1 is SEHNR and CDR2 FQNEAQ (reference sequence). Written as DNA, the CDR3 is TGTGCCAGCAGCTTAGTAGGAGTTGGGACAGATACGCAGTATTTT. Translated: CASSLVGVGTDTQYF.

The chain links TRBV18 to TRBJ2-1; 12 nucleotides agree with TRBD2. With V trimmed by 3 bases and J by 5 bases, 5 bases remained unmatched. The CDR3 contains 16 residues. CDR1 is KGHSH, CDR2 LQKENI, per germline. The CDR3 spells CASSPGLAGIHNEQFF. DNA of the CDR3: TGTGCCAGCTCACCTGGACTAGCGGGGATACACAATGAGCAGTTCTTC.

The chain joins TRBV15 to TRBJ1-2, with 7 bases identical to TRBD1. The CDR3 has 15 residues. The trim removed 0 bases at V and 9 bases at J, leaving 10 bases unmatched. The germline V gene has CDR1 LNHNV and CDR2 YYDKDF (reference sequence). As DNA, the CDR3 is TGTGCCACCAGCAGAGATGGGCGACAGGGCGGAAGCTACACCTTC. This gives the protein CATSRDGRQGGSYTF. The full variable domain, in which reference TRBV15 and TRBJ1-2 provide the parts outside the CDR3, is DAMVIQNPRYQVTQFGKPVTLSCSQTLNHNVMYWYQQKSSQAPKLLFHYYDKDFNNEADTPDNFQSRRPNTSFCFLDIRSPGLGDTAMYLCATSRDGRQGGSYTFGSGTRLTVV.

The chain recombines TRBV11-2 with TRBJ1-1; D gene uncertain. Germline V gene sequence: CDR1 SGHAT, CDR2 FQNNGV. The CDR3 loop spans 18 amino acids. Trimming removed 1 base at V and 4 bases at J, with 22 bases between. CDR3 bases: TGTGCCAGCAGCTTAGGTAGGGTACCGGCGGCAGCTCCCACTGAAGCTTTCTTT. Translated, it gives CASSLGRVPAAAPTEAFF.

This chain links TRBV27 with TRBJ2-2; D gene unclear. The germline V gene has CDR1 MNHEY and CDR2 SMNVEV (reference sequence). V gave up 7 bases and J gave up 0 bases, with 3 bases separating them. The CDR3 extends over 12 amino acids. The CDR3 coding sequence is TGTGCCAGCAAGTCGAACACCGGGGAGCTGTTTTTT. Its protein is CASKSNTGELFF.

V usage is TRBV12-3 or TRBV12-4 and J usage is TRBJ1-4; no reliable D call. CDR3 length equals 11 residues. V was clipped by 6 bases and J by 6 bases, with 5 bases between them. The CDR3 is CASSYDEKLFF. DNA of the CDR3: TGTGCCAGCAGCTATGATGAAAAACTGTTTTTT.

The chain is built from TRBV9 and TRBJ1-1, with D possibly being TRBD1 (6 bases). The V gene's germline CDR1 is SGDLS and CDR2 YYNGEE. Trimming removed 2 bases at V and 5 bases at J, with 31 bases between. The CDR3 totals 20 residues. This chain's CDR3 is CASSVGDDGTLGTWGTEAFF. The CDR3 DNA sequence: TGTGCCAGCAGCGTCGGGGACGACGGGACACTGGGAACTTGGGGAACTGAAGCTTTCTTT. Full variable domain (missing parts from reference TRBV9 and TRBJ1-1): DSGVTQTPKHLITATGQRVTLRCSPRSGDLSVYWYQQSLDQGLQFLIQYYNGEERAKGNILERFSAQQFPDLHSELNLSSLELGDSALYFCASSVGDDGTLGTWGTEAFFGQGTRLTVV.

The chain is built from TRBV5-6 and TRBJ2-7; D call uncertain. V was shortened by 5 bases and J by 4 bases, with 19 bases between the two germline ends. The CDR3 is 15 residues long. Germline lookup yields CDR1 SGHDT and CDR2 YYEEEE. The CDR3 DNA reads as TGTGCCAGCAGTTCTTCCGGGTCCCCGCTGTACGAGCAGTACTTC. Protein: CASSSSGSPLYEQYF.

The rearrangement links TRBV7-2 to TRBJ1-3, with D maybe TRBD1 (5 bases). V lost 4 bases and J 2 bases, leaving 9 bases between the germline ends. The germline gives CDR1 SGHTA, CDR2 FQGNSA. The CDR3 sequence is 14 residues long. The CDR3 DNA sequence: TGTGCCAGCAGCTCTCAGGGAGCTGGAAACACCATATATTTT. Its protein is CASSSQGAGNTIYF. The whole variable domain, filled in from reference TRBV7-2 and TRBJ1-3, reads GAGVSQSPSNKVTEKGKDVELRCDPISGHTALYWYRQSLGQGLEFLIYFQGNSAPDKSGLPSDRFSAERTGGSVSTLTIQRTQQEDSAVYLCASSSQGAGNTIYFGEGSWLTVV.

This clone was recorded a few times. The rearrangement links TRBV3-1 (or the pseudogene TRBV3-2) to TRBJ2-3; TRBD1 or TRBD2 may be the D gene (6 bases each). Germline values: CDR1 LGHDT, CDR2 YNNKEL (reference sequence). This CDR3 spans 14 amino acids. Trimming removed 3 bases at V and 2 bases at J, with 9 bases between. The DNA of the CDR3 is TGTGCCAGCAGCCATGGGGGGCCCACAGATACGCAGTATTTT. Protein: CASSHGGPTDTQYF.

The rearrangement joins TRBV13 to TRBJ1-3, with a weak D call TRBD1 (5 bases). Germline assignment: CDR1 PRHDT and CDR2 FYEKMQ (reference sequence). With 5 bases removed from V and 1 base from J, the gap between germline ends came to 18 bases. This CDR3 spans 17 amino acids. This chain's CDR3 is CASSPEARGTSGNTIYF. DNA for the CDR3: TGTGCCAGCAGCCCGGAGGCAAGGGGTACTTCTGGAAACACCATATATTTT.

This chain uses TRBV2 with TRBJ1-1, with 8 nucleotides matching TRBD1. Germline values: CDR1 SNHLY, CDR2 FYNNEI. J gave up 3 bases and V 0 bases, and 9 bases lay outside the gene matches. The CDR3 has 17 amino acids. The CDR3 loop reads CASSEALGQGLDTEAFF. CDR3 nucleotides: TGTGCCAGCAGTGAAGCGCTTGGACAGGGTCTAGACACTGAAGCTTTCTTT.

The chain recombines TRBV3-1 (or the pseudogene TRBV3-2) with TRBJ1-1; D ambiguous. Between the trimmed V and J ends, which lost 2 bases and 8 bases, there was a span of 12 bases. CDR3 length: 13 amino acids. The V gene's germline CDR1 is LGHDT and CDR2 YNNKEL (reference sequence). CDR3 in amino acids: CASSQTLIKEAFF. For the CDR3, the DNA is TGTGCCAGCAGCCAAACGTTAATAAAGGAAGCTTTCTTT.

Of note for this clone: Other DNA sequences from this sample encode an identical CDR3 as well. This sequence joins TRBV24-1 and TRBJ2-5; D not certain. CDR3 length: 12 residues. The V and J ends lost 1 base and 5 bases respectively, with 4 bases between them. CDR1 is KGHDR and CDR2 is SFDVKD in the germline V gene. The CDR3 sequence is CATSDFRETQYF. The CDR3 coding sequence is TGTGCCACCAGTGATTTCAGGGAGACCCAGTACTTC.

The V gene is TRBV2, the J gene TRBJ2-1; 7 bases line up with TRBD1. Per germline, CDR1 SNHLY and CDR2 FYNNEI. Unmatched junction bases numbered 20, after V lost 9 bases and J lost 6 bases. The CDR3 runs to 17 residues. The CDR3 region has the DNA TGTGCCAGGGAGCCTTCATGGACCCTTAGGGGGCCCAATGAGCAGTTCTTC. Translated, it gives CAREPSWTLRGPNEQFF. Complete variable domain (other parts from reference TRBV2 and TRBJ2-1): EPEVTQTPSHQVTQMGQEVILRCVPISNHLYFYWYRQILGQKVEFLVSFYNNEISEKSEIFDDQFSVERPDGSNFTLKIRSTKLEDSAMYFCAREPSWTLRGPNEQFFGPGTRLTVL.

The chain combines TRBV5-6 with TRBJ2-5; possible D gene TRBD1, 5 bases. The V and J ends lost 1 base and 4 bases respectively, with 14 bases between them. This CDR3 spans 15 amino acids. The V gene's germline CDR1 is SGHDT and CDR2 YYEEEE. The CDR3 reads CASSLQAGKRETQYF. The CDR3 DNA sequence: TGTGCCAGCAGCTTGCAGGCAGGGAAGCGAGAGACCCAGTACTTC. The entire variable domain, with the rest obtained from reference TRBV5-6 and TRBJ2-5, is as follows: DAGVTQSPTHLIKTRGQQVTLRCSPKSGHDTVSWYQQALGQGPQFIFQYYEEEERQRGNFPDRFSGHQFPNYSSELNVNALLLGDSALYLCASSLQAGKRETQYFGPGTRLLVL.

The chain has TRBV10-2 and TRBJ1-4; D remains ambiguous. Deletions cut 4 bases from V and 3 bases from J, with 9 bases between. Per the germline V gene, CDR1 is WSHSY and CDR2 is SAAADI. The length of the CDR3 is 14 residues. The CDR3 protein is CASSGQRANEKLFF. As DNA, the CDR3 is TGCGCCAGCAGTGGTCAGAGAGCTAATGAAAAACTGTTTTTT.

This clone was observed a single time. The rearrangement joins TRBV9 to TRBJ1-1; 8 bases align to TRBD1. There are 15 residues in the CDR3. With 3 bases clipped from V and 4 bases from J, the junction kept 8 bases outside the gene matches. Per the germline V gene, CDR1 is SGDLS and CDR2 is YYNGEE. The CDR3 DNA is TGTGCCAGCAGCGGGGACAGGCTCGGCGGCACTGAAGCTTTCTTT. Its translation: CASSGDRLGGTEAFF.

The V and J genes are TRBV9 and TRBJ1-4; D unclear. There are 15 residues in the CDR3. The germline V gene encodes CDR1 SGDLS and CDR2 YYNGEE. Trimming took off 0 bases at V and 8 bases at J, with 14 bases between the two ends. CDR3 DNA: TGTGCCAGCAGCGTAGGGCCAGAAATGGAAGAAAAACTGTTTTTT. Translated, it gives CASSVGPEMEEKLFF.

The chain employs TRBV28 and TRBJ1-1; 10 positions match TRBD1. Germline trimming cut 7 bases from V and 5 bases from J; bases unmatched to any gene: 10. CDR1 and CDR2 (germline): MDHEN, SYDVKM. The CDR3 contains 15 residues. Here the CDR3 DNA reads TGTGCCAGCATAGGCCCGGGACAGGGGAATACTGAAGCTTTCTTT. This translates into CASIGPGQGNTEAFF. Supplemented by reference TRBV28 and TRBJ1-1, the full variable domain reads DVKVTQSSRYLVKRTGEKVFLECVQDMDHENMFWYRQDPGLGLRLIYFSYDVKMKEKGDIPEGYSVSREKKERFSLILESASTNQTSMYLCASIGPGQGNTEAFFGQGTRLTVV.

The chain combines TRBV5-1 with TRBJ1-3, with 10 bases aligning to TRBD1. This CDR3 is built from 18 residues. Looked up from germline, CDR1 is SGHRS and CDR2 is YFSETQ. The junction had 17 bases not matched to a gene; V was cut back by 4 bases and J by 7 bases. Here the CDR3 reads CASSPFRDRGPGGNTIYF. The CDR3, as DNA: TGCGCCAGCAGCCCCTTCCGGGACAGGGGACCTGGCGGCAACACCATATATTTT.